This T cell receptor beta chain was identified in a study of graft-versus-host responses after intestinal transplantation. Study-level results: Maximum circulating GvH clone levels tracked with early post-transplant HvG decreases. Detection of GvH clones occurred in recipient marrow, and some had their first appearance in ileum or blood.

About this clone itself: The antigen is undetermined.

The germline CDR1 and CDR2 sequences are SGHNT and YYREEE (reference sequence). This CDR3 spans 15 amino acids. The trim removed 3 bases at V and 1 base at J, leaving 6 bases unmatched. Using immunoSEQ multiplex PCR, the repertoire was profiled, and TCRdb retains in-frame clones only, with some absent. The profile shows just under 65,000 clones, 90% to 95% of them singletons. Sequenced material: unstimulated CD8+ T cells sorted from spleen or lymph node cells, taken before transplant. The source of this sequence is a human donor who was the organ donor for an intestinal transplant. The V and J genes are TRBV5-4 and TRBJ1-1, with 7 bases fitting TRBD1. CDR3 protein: CASSSGNRGNTEAFF. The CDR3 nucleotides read TGTGCCAGCAGCTCAGGAAACAGGGGGAACACTGAAGCTTTCTTT.